This TCR beta chain is drawn from a study of response to subunit inactivated influenza vaccine (dated by TCRdb to between 2018 and 2020). Notes on the research overall: To follow how T cells responded to a trivalent subunit inactivated influenza vaccine, the researchers relied on deep quantitative profiling of the T cell receptor repertoire. Study-level results and caveats: The authors suggested that each seasonal influenza vaccination may recruit only a limited number of new T cells.

Reading the germline V gene gives CDR1 SGHTA and CDR2 FQGNSA. Trimmed from V: 5 bases; trimmed from J: 4 bases; junction bases lacking a gene match: 4. Including cysteine and phenylalanine, the CDR3 has 13 amino acids. The read is trimmed to its CDR3 DNA, 39 bases read in frame from base 1. The protocol used for the library was RT-PCR. The sequencing machine was an Illumina HiSeq 2500. The public sequencing data were trimmed at Q25 with fastp and processed into clonotypes with MiXCR by TCRdb, which kept only in-frame beta chains. Records with the same CDR3 protein are collapsed into one entry carrying the most frequent genes and DNA. This sample lists approximately 700,000 distinct CDR3 sequences; 15% to 18% were detected once. More than 9% of the sample is taken by the ten largest. This clonotype was counted between two and nine times. The target of this receptor is not known. Base qualities are missing; no much larger clone stands one base away.

The material was PBMCs from blood, obtained approximately 13 days after vaccination. This clonotype originated in a man aged 50 or older who received an inactivated influenza vaccine. Donor details come from another sample of the same person, matched by shared clones. Recombination connected TRBV7-2 to TRBJ1-2; the junction holds 7 bases that match TRBD1. The DNA sequence reads TGTGCCAGCAGCAACCGGGACAGCTATGGCTACACCTTC. This sequence encodes CASSNRDSYGYTF.